This is a list of T cell receptor beta chains from one sample in a study of CD8 T cells in ankylosing spondylitis. TCRdb itself ran the 5' RACE reads through MiXCR, one entry per CDR3 protein. The sample yields around 250,000 distinct CDR3 sequences, roughly a tenth seen once. Sequencing used blood, either unsorted or a sorted T cell fraction (not recorded which). The receptors come from a male donor with ankylosing spondylitis or in good health (not recorded which). CDR3s include the opening cysteine and the closing phenylalanine or tryptophan. Each record gives: D gene, clone size, CDR3 length, V gene, J gene, CDR3 protein, CDR3 DNA. A D gene is named only where the DNA matches it firmly. Some rows have no size entry. The others give once, few or many, or a class for an expanded clone.

D gene: NA
clone size: many
CDR3 length: 17
V gene: TRBV21-1
J gene: TRBJ2-4
CDR3 protein: CASSRPLTGGPKNIQYF
CDR3 DNA: TGTGCCAGCAGCAGACCCCTCACGGGCGGCCCGAAAAACATTCAGTACTTC

D gene: TRBD2
clone size: NA
CDR3 length: 18
V gene: TRBV7-7
J gene: TRBJ2-2
CDR3 protein: CASSLELAGVGNTGELFF
CDR3 DNA: TGTGCCAGCAGCTTAGAACTAGCGGGAGTTGGAAACACCGGGGAGCTGTTTTTT

D gene: TRBD1
clone size: many
CDR3 length: 14
V gene: TRBV5-1
J gene: TRBJ2-3
CDR3 protein: CASSLADRADTQYF
CDR3 DNA: TGCGCCAGCAGCTTGGCTGACAGGGCCGATACGCAGTATTTT

D gene: NA
clone size: NA
CDR3 length: 15
V gene: TRBV2
J gene: TRBJ2-1
CDR3 protein: CASSGGGASYNEQFF
CDR3 DNA: TGTGCCAGCAGTGGAGGCGGGGCTTCCTACAATGAGCAGTTCTTC

D gene: NA
clone size: NA
CDR3 length: 14
V gene: TRBV7-3
J gene: TRBJ2-2
CDR3 protein: CASSLNPNTGELFF
CDR3 DNA: TGTGCCAGCAGCTTAAACCCGAACACCGGGGAGCTGTTTTTT

D gene: NA
clone size: NA
CDR3 length: 13
V gene: TRBV7-9
J gene: TRBJ2-7
CDR3 protein: CASSLGGIHEQYF
CDR3 DNA: TGTGCCAGCAGCTTAGGTGGGATCCACGAGCAGTACTTC

D gene: TRBD2
clone size: many
CDR3 length: 15
V gene: TRBV5-1
J gene: TRBJ2-5
CDR3 protein: CASSSGGGPQETQYF
CDR3 DNA: TGCGCCAGCAGTTCGGGAGGGGGTCCCCAAGAGACCCAGTACTTC

D gene: NA
clone size: few
CDR3 length: 16
V gene: TRBV6-1
J gene: TRBJ2-1
CDR3 protein: CASSEFGTSFYNEQFF
CDR3 DNA: TGTGCCAGCAGTGAATTTGGGACATCCTTCTACAATGAGCAGTTCTTC

D gene: NA
clone size: many
CDR3 length: 13
V gene: TRBV20-1
J gene: TRBJ2-7
CDR3 protein: CSASSGGLYEQYF
CDR3 DNA: TGCAGTGCTAGTTCGGGGGGCCTTTACGAGCAGTACTTC

D gene: NA
clone size: many
CDR3 length: 15
V gene: TRBV10-3
J gene: TRBJ2-7
CDR3 protein: CAISGLQGSVHEQYF
CDR3 DNA: TGTGCCATCAGTGGTCTCCAGGGGTCGGTCCACGAGCAGTACTTC

D gene: TRBD2
clone size: NA
CDR3 length: 16
V gene: TRBV4-2
J gene: TRBJ2-3
CDR3 protein: CASSQASRGGLDTQYF
CDR3 DNA: TGTGCCAGCAGCCAAGCATCGCGGGGGGGCCTAGATACGCAGTATTTT

D gene: NA
clone size: NA
CDR3 length: 15
V gene: TRBV5-6
J gene: TRBJ1-1
CDR3 protein: CASSSSTVWGTEAFF
CDR3 DNA: TGTGCCAGCAGCTCCTCGACGGTTTGGGGCACTGAAGCTTTCTTT

D gene: NA
clone size: many
CDR3 length: 14
V gene: TRBV20-1
J gene: TRBJ2-2
CDR3 protein: CSARSLLEAGELFF
CDR3 DNA: TGCAGTGCCAGATCCCTCCTAGAAGCCGGGGAGCTGTTTTTT

D gene: TRBD1
clone size: many
CDR3 length: 13
V gene: TRBV3-1
J gene: TRBJ1-2
CDR3 protein: CASSLAGGYGYTF
CDR3 DNA: TGTGCCAGCAGCCTGGCAGGGGGCTATGGCTACACCTTC